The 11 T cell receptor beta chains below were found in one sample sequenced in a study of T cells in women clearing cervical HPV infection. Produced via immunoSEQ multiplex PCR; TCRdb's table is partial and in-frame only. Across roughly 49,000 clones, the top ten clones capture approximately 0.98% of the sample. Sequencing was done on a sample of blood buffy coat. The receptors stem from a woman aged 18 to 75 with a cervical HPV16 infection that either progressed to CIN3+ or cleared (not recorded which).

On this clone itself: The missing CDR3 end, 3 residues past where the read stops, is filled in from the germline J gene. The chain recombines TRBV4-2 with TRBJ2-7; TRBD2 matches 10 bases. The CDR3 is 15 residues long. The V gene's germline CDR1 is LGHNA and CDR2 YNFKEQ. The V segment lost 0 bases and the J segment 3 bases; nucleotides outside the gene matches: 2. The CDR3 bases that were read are TGTGCCAGCAGCCAAGATCCTAGCGGGGGCTACGAG. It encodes CASSQDPSGGYE. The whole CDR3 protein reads CASSQDPSGGYEQYF.

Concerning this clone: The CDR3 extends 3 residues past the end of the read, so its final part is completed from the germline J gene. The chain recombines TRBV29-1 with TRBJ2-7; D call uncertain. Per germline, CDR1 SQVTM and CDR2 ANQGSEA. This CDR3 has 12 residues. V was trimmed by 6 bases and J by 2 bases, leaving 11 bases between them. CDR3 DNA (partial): TGCAGCGTCGTATCGGCGGCCTACGAG. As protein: CSVVSAAYE. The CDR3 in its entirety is CSVVSAAYEQYF.

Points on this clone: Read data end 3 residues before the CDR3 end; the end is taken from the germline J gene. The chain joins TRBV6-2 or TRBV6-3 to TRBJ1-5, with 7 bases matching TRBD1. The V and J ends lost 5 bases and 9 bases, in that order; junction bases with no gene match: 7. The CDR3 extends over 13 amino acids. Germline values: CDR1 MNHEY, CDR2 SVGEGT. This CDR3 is CASSRQGERPQHF. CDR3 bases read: TGTGCCAGCAGTAGACAGGGAGAGAGGCCC.

The part of the CDR3 DNA that was read is TGTGCCAGTACCCTCTTGAGGGACTCTTATTCACCA. It codes for CASTLLRDSYSP. The full CDR3 sequence reads CASTLLRDSYSPLFF. The genes are TRBV19 and TRBJ1-4; TRBD1 is a possible D gene (5 bases). Read data end 3 residues before the CDR3 end; the end is taken from the germline J gene. The length of the CDR3 is 15 residues. CDR1 and CDR2 (germline): LNHDA, SQIVND (reference sequence).

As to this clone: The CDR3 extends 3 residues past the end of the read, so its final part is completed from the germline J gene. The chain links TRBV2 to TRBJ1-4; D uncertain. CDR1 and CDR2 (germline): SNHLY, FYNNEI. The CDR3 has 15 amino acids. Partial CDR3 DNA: TGTGCCAGCAGTGAAATGGAGGCGGCCGTCGATTTA. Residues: CASSEMEAAVDL. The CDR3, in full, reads CASSEMEAAVDLLFF.

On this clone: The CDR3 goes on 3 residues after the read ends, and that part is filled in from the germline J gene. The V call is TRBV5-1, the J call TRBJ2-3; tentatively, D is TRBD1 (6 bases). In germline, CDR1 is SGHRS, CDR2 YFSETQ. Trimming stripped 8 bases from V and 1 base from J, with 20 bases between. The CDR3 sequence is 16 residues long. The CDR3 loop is CASSAITGSRTDTQYF. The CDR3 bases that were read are TGCGCCAGTAGCGCTATTACAGGGAGCCGCACAGATACG.

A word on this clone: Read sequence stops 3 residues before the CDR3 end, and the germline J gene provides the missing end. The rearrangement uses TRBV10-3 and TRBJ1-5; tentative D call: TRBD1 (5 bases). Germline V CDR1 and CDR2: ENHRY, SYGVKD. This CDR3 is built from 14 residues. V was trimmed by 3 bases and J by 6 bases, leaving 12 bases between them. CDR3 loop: CAISDAGGSQPQHF. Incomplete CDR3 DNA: TGTGCCATCAGTGACGCGGGGGGGAGTCAGCCC.

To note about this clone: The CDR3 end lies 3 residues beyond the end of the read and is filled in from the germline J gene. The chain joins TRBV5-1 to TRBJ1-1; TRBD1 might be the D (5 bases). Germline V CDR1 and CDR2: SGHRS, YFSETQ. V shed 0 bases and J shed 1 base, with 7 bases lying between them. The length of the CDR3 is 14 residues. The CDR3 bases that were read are TGCGCCAGCAGCTTGGGACAGTCGAACACTGAA. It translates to CASSLGQSNTE. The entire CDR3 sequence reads CASSLGQSNTEAFF. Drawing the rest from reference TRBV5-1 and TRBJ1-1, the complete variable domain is KAGVTQTPRYLIKTRGQQVTLSCSPISGHRSVSWYQQTPGQGLQFLFEYFSETQRNKGNFPGRFSGRQFSNSRSEMNVSTLELGDSALYLCASSLGQSNTEAFFGQGTRLTVV.

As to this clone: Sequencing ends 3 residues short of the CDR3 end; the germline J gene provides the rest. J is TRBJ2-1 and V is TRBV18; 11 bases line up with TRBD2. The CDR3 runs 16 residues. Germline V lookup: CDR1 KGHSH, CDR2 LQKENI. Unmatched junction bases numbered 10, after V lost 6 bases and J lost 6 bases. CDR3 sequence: CASSRLAGGPGNEQFF. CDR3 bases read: TGTGCCAGCTCCCGTTTAGCGGGGGGGCCTGGCAATGAG.

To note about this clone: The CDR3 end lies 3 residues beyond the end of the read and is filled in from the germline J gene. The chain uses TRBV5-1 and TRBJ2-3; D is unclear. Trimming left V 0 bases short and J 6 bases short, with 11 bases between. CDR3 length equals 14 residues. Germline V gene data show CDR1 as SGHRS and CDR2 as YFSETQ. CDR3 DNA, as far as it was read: TGCGCCAGCAGCTTGGAAGCGACTCGGGATACG. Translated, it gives CASSLEATRDT. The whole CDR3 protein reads CASSLEATRDTQYF. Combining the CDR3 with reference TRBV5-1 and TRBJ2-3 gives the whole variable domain KAGVTQTPRYLIKTRGQQVTLSCSPISGHRSVSWYQQTPGQGLQFLFEYFSETQRNKGNFPGRFSGRQFSNSRSEMNVSTLELGDSALYLCASSLEATRDTQYFGPGTRLTVL.

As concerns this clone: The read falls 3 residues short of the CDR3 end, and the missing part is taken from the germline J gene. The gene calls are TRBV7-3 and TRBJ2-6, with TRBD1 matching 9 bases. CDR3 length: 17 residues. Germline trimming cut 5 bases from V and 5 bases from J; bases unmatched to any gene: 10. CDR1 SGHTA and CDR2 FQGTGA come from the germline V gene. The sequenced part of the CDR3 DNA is TGTGCCAGCAGCCCAGGACAGGGGTTGTCTTGGGCCAACGTC. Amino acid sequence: CASSPGQGLSWANV. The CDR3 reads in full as CASSPGQGLSWANVLTF.